The rows below give T cell receptor beta chains drawn from one sample of a study of identical twins. TCRdb itself ran the 5' RACE reads through MiXCR, one entry per CDR3 protein. The sample yields about 280,000 distinct CDR3 sequences, roughly 8.6% seen once. This same sample was also taken into another study, of yellow fever vaccine responses in identical twins.

Sequenced material: memory (CD45RO+) T cells sorted from blood. Every receptor here comes from a woman aged 18 to 35 in good health. The CDR3 runs from the conserved cysteine through the conserved F or W. D genes are given only for firm matches. Only part of the rows carry a size: once, few, many, or a class if the clone is expanded.

d_gene	v_gene	abundance	j_gene	CDR3aa	CDR3nt
NA	TRBV5-6	few	TRBJ1-1	CASSFLQGGSEAFF	TGTGCCAGCAGCTTTTTACAGGGCGGTTCTGAAGCTTTCTTT
NA	TRBV25-1	many	TRBJ1-3	CASSEPGNTGNTIYF	TGTGCCAGCAGTGAACCAGGAAACACTGGAAACACCATATATTTT
TRBD2	TRBV10-3	many	TRBJ2-1	CAIRTSGVLNEQFF	TGTGCCATTAGGACTAGCGGGGTTTTGAATGAGCAGTTCTTC
NA	TRBV2	few	TRBJ1-2	CASRPANYGYTF	TGTGCCAGCAGACCAGCTAACTATGGCTACACCTTC
TRBD2	TRBV5-1	many	TRBJ2-7	CASSPSWRESEQYF	TGCGCCAGCAGCCCCTCTTGGCGGGAGTCAGAGCAGTACTTC
NA	TRBV7-2	few	TRBJ1-2	CASSSAGQRGYTF	TGTGCCAGCAGCTCCGCGGGGCAACGCGGCTACACCTTC
TRBD2	TRBV29-1	many	TRBJ2-7	CSVQSQASGSYEQYF	TGCAGCGTCCAGTCACAGGCTAGCGGGAGCTACGAGCAGTACTTC
NA	TRBV20-1	many	TRBJ1-3	CSARSPPGNTIYF	TGCAGTGCTAGGTCCCCACCAGGAAACACCATATATTTT
TRBD2	TRBV10-3	many	TRBJ2-3	CAIKRWTSGGPEVQADTQYF	TGTGCCATCAAACGATGGACTAGCGGGGGACCGGAGGTTCAGGCAGATACGCAGTATTTT
TRBD2	TRBV24-1	few	TRBJ2-1	CATSDSLAGGPDEQFF	TGTGCCACCAGTGATTCCTTAGCGGGGGGGCCGGATGAGCAGTTCTTC
NA	TRBV20-1	NA	TRBJ1-2	CSARDVETNYGYTF	TGCAGTGCTAGGGACGTCGAGACTAACTATGGCTACACCTTC
NA	TRBV20-1	NA	TRBJ1-1	CSASIGFLNTEAFF	TGCAGTGCTAGTATAGGATTCCTGAACACTGAAGCTTTCTTT
TRBD1	TRBV4-1	NA	TRBJ2-6	CASSYDRGGTGANVLTF	TGCGCCAGCAGCTACGACAGGGGTGGTACTGGGGCCAACGTCCTGACTTTC
NA	TRBV4-1	many	TRBJ2-3	CASSRQRGALSSDTQYF	TGCGCCAGCAGCCGACAGAGGGGGGCCCTATCCTCAGATACGCAGTATTTT
TRBD2	TRBV3-1	NA	TRBJ2-1	CTSSFLGLAGVLSNEQFF	TGTACCAGCAGTTTCCTGGGACTAGCGGGAGTTTTAAGCAATGAGCAGTTCTTC
TRBD2	TRBV4-2	many	TRBJ2-5	CASSQGSGRGETQYF	TGTGCCAGCAGCCAAGGGTCTGGGAGGGGTGAGACCCAGTACTTC
NA	TRBV27	NA	TRBJ2-1	CASSFRGDSYNEQFF	TGTGCCAGCAGTTTTCGCGGGGATTCCTACAATGAGCAGTTCTTC
TRBD1	TRBV28	many	TRBJ2-1	CASSLGAPDRGYNEQFF	TGTGCCAGCAGTTTAGGGGCCCCCGACAGGGGCTACAATGAGCAGTTCTTC
TRBD1	TRBV7-8	many	TRBJ2-5	CASSARRGDRGQETQYF	TGTGCCAGCAGCGCTAGGCGGGGGGACAGGGGACAAGAGACCCAGTACTTC
NA	TRBV5-1	many	TRBJ2-2	CASSLPSSAGPTGELFF	TGCGCCAGCAGCTTGCCGAGCTCTGCAGGGCCCACCGGGGAGCTGTTTTTT
NA	TRBV27	NA	TRBJ2-4	CASTGCSAPLAKNIQYF	TGTGCCAGCACGGGGTGTTCCGCTCCCTTAGCCAAAAACATTCAGTACTTC
NA	TRBV15	few	TRBJ2-1	CATSRLSNDNEQFF	TGTGCCACCAGCAGACTGTCTAACGACAATGAGCAGTTCTTC
NA	TRBV20-1	few	TRBJ1-6	CSAHKPLHF	TGCAGTGCCCACAAACCCCTCCACTTT
NA	TRBV2	NA	TRBJ1-5	CAISEGRGQGYQPQHF	TGTGCCATCAGCGAGGGCCGGGGCCAAGGGTATCAGCCCCAGCATTTT
NA	TRBV5-1	many	TRBJ2-3	CASSSLWGTDTQYF	TGCGCCAGCAGCTCCCTGTGGGGCACAGATACGCAGTATTTT
NA	TRBV12-3/TRBV12-4	few	TRBJ1-2	CASTPGQVGGYTF	TGTGCCAGCACCCCAGGGCAGGTTGGTGGCTACACCTTC
TRBD2	TRBV25-1	NA	TRBJ2-1	CASSSGGATNEQFF	TGTGCCAGCAGCAGCGGGGGGGCGACGAATGAGCAGTTCTTC
NA	TRBV27	NA	TRBJ1-6	CASGRIGSPLHF	TGTGCCAGCGGCCGCATCGGGTCACCCCTCCACTTT
NA	TRBV19	NA	TRBJ1-2	CASSARSLANYGYTF	TGTGCCAGTAGTGCCAGGAGCCTAGCTAACTATGGCTACACCTTC
NA	TRBV6-1	NA	TRBJ2-3	CASSRREVTDTQYF	TGTGCCAGCAGCCGCCGAGAGGTTACAGATACGCAGTATTTT
TRBD1	TRBV28	few	TRBJ1-1	CASSLPRDRRNTEAFF	TGTGCCAGCAGTTTACCCAGGGACAGGAGGAACACTGAAGCTTTCTTT
NA	TRBV6-5	NA	TRBJ2-1	CASSSSGSYNEQFF	TGTGCCAGCAGTTCCTCGGGGTCCTACAATGAGCAGTTCTTC
TRBD1	TRBV5-1	many	TRBJ2-7	CASSLAPTGFYEQYF	TGCGCCAGCAGCTTGGCCCCGACAGGGTTCTACGAGCAGTACTTC
TRBD1	TRBV11-2	NA	TRBJ2-6	CASSLGEGAPFSGANVLTF	TGTGCCAGCAGCTTAGGCGAGGGGGCCCCATTCTCTGGGGCCAACGTCCTGACTTTC
NA	TRBV19	NA	TRBJ2-5	CASSHGETQYF	TGTGCCAGTAGTCACGGCGAGACCCAGTACTTC
NA	TRBV2	few	TRBJ1-4	CASSPTGTEEKLFF	TGTGCCAGCAGTCCCACAGGGACGGAAGAAAAACTGTTTTTT
NA	TRBV5-5	few	TRBJ1-5	CASSWGGGDQPQHF	TGTGCCAGCAGCTGGGGCGGGGGGGATCAGCCCCAGCATTTT
TRBD2	TRBV2	NA	TRBJ2-1	CASSVGRGYNEQFF	TGTGCCAGCAGTGTCGGGAGGGGCTACAATGAGCAGTTCTTC
NA	TRBV6-1	NA	TRBJ2-5	CASIRTWGARGSETQYF	TGTGCCAGCATCCGAACTTGGGGGGCCCGGGGCTCAGAGACCCAGTACTTC
NA	TRBV20-1	many	TRBJ2-1	CSTPGSSYNEQFF	TGCAGCACTCCGGGGAGCTCCTACAATGAGCAGTTCTTC